This TCR beta chain comes out of a study of cytomegalovirus exposure and HLA in healthy donors. V dropped 8 bases and J dropped 2 bases, with 21 bases sitting between them. Looked up from germline, CDR1 is GTSNPN and CDR2 is SVGIG (reference sequence). The CDR3 runs to 15 residues. The PCR used 60 Vbeta and 13 Jbeta primers. The assay was immunoSEQ multiplex PCR, and TCRdb's table has in-frame clones only and misses some. This sample carries about 180,000 clones, around four fifths of them seen once, and the ten largest clones take approximately 2.1%. This chain uses TRBV30 with TRBJ1-2, with D possibly TRBD1 on 5 matching bases. The TCR was taken from a woman aged 30 to 39 in good health and CMV-seronegative. Source material: PBMCs. The CDR3 sequence: CASRNRWSVNYGYTF. The CDR3 bases are TGTGCCAGCCGGAACAGGTGGTCTGTCAACTATGGCTACACCTTC.